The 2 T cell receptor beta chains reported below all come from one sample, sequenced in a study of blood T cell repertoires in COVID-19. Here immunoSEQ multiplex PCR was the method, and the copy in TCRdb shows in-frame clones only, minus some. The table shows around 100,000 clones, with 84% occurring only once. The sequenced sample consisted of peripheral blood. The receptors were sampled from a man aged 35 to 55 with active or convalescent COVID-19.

The CDR3 region is CASSQGGRGFGGYTF. The CDR3 coding sequence is TGTGCCAGCAGCCAAGGAGGCAGGGGGTTCGGTGGCTACACCTTC. The rearrangement uses TRBV3-1 (or the pseudogene TRBV3-2) and TRBJ1-2; 7 bases are shared with TRBD1. Germline V gene lookup returns CDR1 LGHDT and CDR2 YNNKEL (reference sequence). The CDR3 sequence is 15 residues long. The junction had 9 bases not matched to a gene; V was cut back by 1 base and J by 7 bases.

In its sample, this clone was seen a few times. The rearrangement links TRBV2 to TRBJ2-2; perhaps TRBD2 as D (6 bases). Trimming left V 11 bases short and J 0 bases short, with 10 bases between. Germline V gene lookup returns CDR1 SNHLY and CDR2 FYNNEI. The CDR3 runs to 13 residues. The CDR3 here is CAGGTANTGELFF. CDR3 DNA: TGTGCCGGGGGGACCGCGAACACCGGGGAGCTGTTTTTT.